Given below is one T cell receptor (beta chain) in context. The record originates from a study of blood T cell repertoires in COVID-19. Study details: Acute-phase and convalescent COVID-19 samples originated in the United States, Italy and Spain. Sample material is recorded as cDNA or gDNA derived from T cells, B-cell-depleted T cells, or PBMCs.

The CDR3 loop spans 16 amino acids. Trimming pared 0 bases from V and 3 bases from J, leaving 14 bases between. Germline V CDR1 and CDR2: KGHSH, LQKENI. Original processing notes: It was from reference gene primer amplification that nucleated cell counts were estimated. TCRdb's table, derived via immunoSEQ multiplex PCR, lists solely in-frame clones and lacks some. V, J and clone size derive from that table, while D and trimming were established from the DNA sequence. Among around 120,000 clones listed, 86% were seen once. The sequencing input was peripheral blood. This TCR derives from a man aged 70 or older who had recovered from COVID-19. The rearrangement links TRBV18 to TRBJ2-5, with a tentative D call TRBD1 (5 bases). The CDR3 coding sequence is TGTGCCAGCTCACCACCGGCGAGACAGCTCGAAGAGACCCAGTACTTC. It translates to CASSPPARQLEETQYF. The full variable domain, its missing parts supplied by reference TRBV18 and TRBJ2-5, is NAGVMQNPRHLVRRRGQEARLRCSPMKGHSHVYWYRQLPEEGLKFMVYLQKENIIDESGMPKERFSAEFPKEGPSILRIQQVVRGDSAAYFCASSPPARQLEETQYFGPGTRLLVL.